This is a list of T cell receptor beta chains from one sample in a study of shared clonotypes between healthy human individuals. Sequenced by immunoSEQ multiplex PCR; TCRdb stores in-frame clones only, minus some. The sample lists roughly 1,600,000 clones; 97% to 99% were seen once. Specimen: naive CD4+ T cells sorted from blood. The source of these receptors is a man aged 25 to 40 in good health. CDR3s include the opening cysteine and the closing phenylalanine or tryptophan. The order of the fields is CDR3 protein, CDR3 DNA, D gene, J gene, V gene, clone size. The D gene is left open where the match is weak. Clone size appears in some rows only: once, few, many, or a class for an expanded clone.

CDR3 protein: CASTRGQNTGELFF
CDR3 DNA: TGTGCCAGCACCCGGGGCCAGAACACCGGGGAGCTGTTTTTT
D gene: .
J gene: TRBJ2-2
V gene: TRBV5-5
clone size: .

CDR3 protein: CASSYADSLDYTF
CDR3 DNA: TGTGCCAGCAGCTACGCAGACTCCCTCGACTACACCTTC
D gene: .
J gene: TRBJ1-2
V gene: TRBV5-5
clone size: .

CDR3 protein: CASYRGQGYGYTF
CDR3 DNA: TGTGCCAGCTACAGGGGGCAAGGGTATGGCTACACCTTC
D gene: TRBD1
J gene: TRBJ1-2
V gene: TRBV5-8
clone size: once

CDR3 protein: CATSRWVDSYEQYF
CDR3 DNA: TGTGCCACCAGCAGGTGGGTGGACTCCTACGAGCAGTACTTC
D gene: .
J gene: TRBJ2-7
V gene: TRBV15
clone size: .

CDR3 protein: CASSLWLAEYNEQFF
CDR3 DNA: TGTGCCAGCAGCTTATGGCTAGCGGAGTACAATGAGCAGTTCTTC
D gene: TRBD2
J gene: TRBJ2-1
V gene: TRBV11-1
clone size: once

CDR3 protein: CVSSPFREFETQYF
CDR3 DNA: TGTGTCAGCAGCCCATTCCGGGAGTTCGAGACCCAGTACTTC
D gene: .
J gene: TRBJ2-5
V gene: TRBV7-2
clone size: once

CDR3 protein: CASSHTSGLSYEQYF
CDR3 DNA: TGTGCCAGCAGCCACACTAGCGGACTCTCCTACGAGCAGTACTTC
D gene: TRBD2
J gene: TRBJ2-7
V gene: TRBV11-2
clone size: .

CDR3 protein: CASSPRRGDYEQYF
CDR3 DNA: TGTGCCAGCAGCCCCCGGAGAGGGGACTACGAGCAGTACTTC
D gene: .
J gene: TRBJ2-7
V gene: TRBV5-4
clone size: .

CDR3 protein: CASSPPRLAGVSDEQYF
CDR3 DNA: TGTGCCAGCTCACCACCTCGGCTAGCGGGAGTATCAGACGAGCAGTACTTC
D gene: TRBD2
J gene: TRBJ2-7
V gene: TRBV18
clone size: .

CDR3 protein: CATAPLGYGYTF
CDR3 DNA: TGTGCCACCGCCCCCTTAGGTTATGGCTACACCTTC
D gene: .
J gene: TRBJ1-2
V gene: TRBV10-3
clone size: once

CDR3 protein: CASTSYLTSGSIEQFF
CDR3 DNA: TGTGCCAGCACCAGTTATTTGACTAGCGGGAGTATTGAGCAGTTCTTC
D gene: TRBD2
J gene: TRBJ2-1
V gene: TRBV6-6
clone size: .

CDR3 protein: CASNPHSTDTQYF
CDR3 DNA: TGTGCCAGCAACCCCCATAGCACAGATACGCAGTATTTT
D gene: .
J gene: TRBJ2-3
V gene: TRBV9
clone size: .

CDR3 protein: CASSWGRQPQHF
CDR3 DNA: TGTGCCAGCAGTTGGGGAAGACAGCCCCAGCATTTT
D gene: .
J gene: TRBJ1-5
V gene: TRBV28
clone size: .

CDR3 protein: CASSIGQGLTDTQYF
CDR3 DNA: TGTGCCAGCAGCATCGGACAGGGCCTTACAGATACGCAGTATTTT
D gene: TRBD1
J gene: TRBJ2-3
V gene: TRBV11-3
clone size: once

CDR3 protein: CASSLWGQAREKLFF
CDR3 DNA: TGTGCCAGCAGTTTGTGGGGACAGGCGCGTGAAAAACTGTTTTTT
D gene: TRBD1
J gene: TRBJ1-4
V gene: TRBV27
clone size: .

CDR3 protein: CASTWDRGEQFF
CDR3 DNA: TGTGCCAGCACATGGGACAGGGGGGAGCAGTTCTTC
D gene: TRBD1
J gene: TRBJ2-1
V gene: TRBV7-2
clone size: .

CDR3 protein: CASSQVVMDTQYF
CDR3 DNA: TGCGCCAGCAGCCAAGTCGTAATGGATACGCAGTATTTT
D gene: .
J gene: TRBJ2-3
V gene: TRBV4-1
clone size: .

CDR3 protein: CASSLGASGDNEQFF
CDR3 DNA: TGTGCCAGCAGCTTAGGTGCTAGCGGAGACAATGAGCAGTTCTTC
D gene: TRBD2
J gene: TRBJ2-1
V gene: TRBV11-3
clone size: .

CDR3 protein: CASRGRTGGPEQYF
CDR3 DNA: TGTGCCAGCAGGGGTCGGACAGGGGGCCCCGAGCAGTACTTC
D gene: TRBD1
J gene: TRBJ2-7
V gene: TRBV27
clone size: few

CDR3 protein: CASSPFERTSTDTQYF
CDR3 DNA: TGCGCCAGCAGCCCGTTTGAGAGAACTAGCACAGATACGCAGTATTTT
D gene: .
J gene: TRBJ2-3
V gene: TRBV4-1
clone size: .

CDR3 protein: CASSVGGVRPNTGELFF
CDR3 DNA: TGTGCCAGCAGCGTAGGGGGGGTTCGTCCGAACACCGGGGAGCTGTTTTTT
D gene: .
J gene: TRBJ2-2
V gene: TRBV9
clone size: .

CDR3 protein: CASSPRQVSNEKLFF
CDR3 DNA: TGCGCCAGCAGCCCAAGACAGGTCTCTAATGAAAAACTGTTTTTT
D gene: .
J gene: TRBJ1-4
V gene: TRBV5-1
clone size: .

CDR3 protein: CASTISSERSGELFF
CDR3 DNA: TGCGCCAGCACCATATCTAGCGAGCGCTCCGGGGAGCTGTTTTTT
D gene: .
J gene: TRBJ2-2
V gene: TRBV5-1
clone size: .

CDR3 protein: CASGLFTGGSEGYTF
CDR3 DNA: TGTGCCAGCGGACTTTTCACAGGGGGCTCGGAAGGCTACACCTTC
D gene: TRBD1
J gene: TRBJ1-2
V gene: TRBV28
clone size: .

CDR3 protein: CASRGLAGGGEQYF
CDR3 DNA: TGTGCCAGCAGAGGGCTAGCGGGAGGAGGCGAGCAGTACTTC
D gene: TRBD2
J gene: TRBJ2-7
V gene: TRBV11-2
clone size: once

CDR3 protein: CASSFKPAGGPQNTQYF
CDR3 DNA: TGTGCCAGCAGCTTTAAGCCAGCGGGAGGGCCGCAGAATACGCAGTATTTT
D gene: TRBD2
J gene: TRBJ2-3
V gene: TRBV11-2
clone size: .